The 14 T cell receptor beta chains below were found in one sample sequenced in a study of cytomegalovirus exposure and HLA in healthy donors. PCR was performed using 60 Vbeta and 13 Jbeta primers. Clones were read by immunoSEQ multiplex PCR, and TCRdb kept only the in-frame ones, dropping some. This sample has fewer than 130,000 clones, with around 70% found just once. Material for sequencing was PBMCs. These receptors were taken from a man aged 35 to 55 in good health and CMV-seropositive.

As regards this clone: The same CDR3 can be traced to other DNA sequences in this sample. V usage is TRBV6-1 and J usage is TRBJ1-5, with 10 bases matching TRBD1. Germline loops: CDR1 MNHNS, CDR2 SASEGT. V was pared by 4 bases and J by 7 bases, with 4 bases of the junction left unmatched. The length of the CDR3 is 14 residues. CDR3 in amino acids: CASSGQGAGQPQHF. The CDR3 DNA follows: TGTGCCAGCAGTGGACAGGGGGCGGGCCAGCCCCAGCATTTT.

This rearrangement joins TRBV7-8 to TRBJ1-2; D is uncertain. Germline-derived CDR1 and CDR2 are SGHVS and FQNEAQ. This CDR3 contains 14 residues. The V end lost 3 bases, the J end lost 5 bases, and 13 bases lay between the germline ends. The CDR3 DNA reads TGTGCCAGCAGCTTCGTTACCGGAGCATATGGCTACACCTTC. This gives the protein CASSFVTGAYGYTF.

The DNA for the CDR3 is TGCAGCGTTGAAGTGGTTGAGGGCACCGGGGAGCTGTTTTTT. The encoded protein is CSVEVVEGTGELFF. V usage is TRBV29-1 and J usage is TRBJ2-2, with D perhaps TRBD2 (5 bases). V dropped 1 base and J dropped 4 bases, with 10 bases sitting between them. CDR3 length equals 14 residues. The germline gives CDR1 SQVTM, CDR2 ANQGSEA.

The chain carries TRBV7-8 and TRBJ2-3; TRBD2 is a possible D gene (6 bases). CDR3 length: 16 amino acids. Germline CDR1 is SGHVS and CDR2 is FQNEAQ. The ends were cut back, 3 bases at V and 2 bases at J, with 15 bases in the middle. The CDR3: CASSFKYAGNTDTQYF. Here the CDR3 DNA reads TGTGCCAGCAGCTTCAAGTATGCGGGAAACACAGATACGCAGTATTTT.

With respect to this clone: An end of the junction does not agree with germline; a read error may underlie this. V gene TRBV7-3 combines with J gene TRBJ2-5; D is unclear. The length of the CDR3 is 13 residues. Germline CDR1 reads SGHTA; CDR2 reads FQGTGA. CDR3 amino acids: CSSSLGVRETQYF. Written as DNA, the CDR3 is TGTTCCAGCAGCTTAGGAGTCCGGGAGACCCAGTACTTC.

This clone appeared many times. The gene calls are TRBV6-6 and TRBJ2-1, with 8 bases matching TRBD1. The ends lost 5 bases at V and 5 bases at J; junction bases unmatched: 5. In germline, CDR1 is MNHNY, CDR2 SVGAGI (reference sequence). This CDR3 has 14 amino acids. CDR3 in DNA: TGTGCCAGCAGTATGACAGGGGACGACAATGAGCAGTTCTTC. It yields the protein CASSMTGDDNEQFF.

The table lists this clone with a few counts. V gene TRBV13 combines with J gene TRBJ1-2; perhaps TRBD1 as D (6 bases). CDR1 and CDR2 from the germline V gene are PRHDT and FYEKMQ (reference sequence). The CDR3 runs to 14 residues. Trimming removed 3 bases from V and 7 bases from J, with 15 bases in between. The CDR3 bases are TGTGCCAGCAGCTTGGGGGCGAACTCGCGTGGCTACACCTTC. This translates into CASSLGANSRGYTF. Complete variable domain (other parts from reference TRBV13 and TRBJ1-2): AAGVIQSPRHLIKEKRETATLKCYPIPRHDTVYWYQQGPGQDPQFLISFYEKMQSDKGSIPDRFSAQQFSDYHSELNMSSLELGDSALYFCASSLGANSRGYTFGSGTRLTVV.

The chain joins TRBV5-7 to TRBJ2-2; 9 bases map to TRBD1. TRBV5-7 is labeled an ORF, and its function is uncertain. With V trimmed by 4 bases and J by 4 bases, 5 bases remained unmatched. This CDR3 has 15 amino acids. CDR3 DNA sequence: TGTGCCAGCAGCCCGGGACAGGGCAGCACCGGGGAGCTGTTTTTT. Protein sequence: CASSPGQGSTGELFF.

The V gene is TRBV6-6, the J gene TRBJ2-7; D is unresolved. V gave up 5 bases and J gave up 4 bases, with 6 bases separating them. There are 11 residues in the CDR3. CDR1 MNHNY and CDR2 SVGAGI come from the germline V gene (reference sequence). The CDR3 is CASSEQYEQYF. CDR3 sequence (DNA): TGTGCCAGCAGTGAGCAATACGAGCAGTACTTC.

This clone was counted only a few times. The gene calls are TRBV10-1 and TRBJ2-5; D remains ambiguous. The CDR3 sequence is 14 residues long. Germline V gene sequence: CDR1 WNHNN, CDR2 SYGVQD (reference sequence). V lost 3 bases and J lost 3, with 11 bases in between. The CDR3 sequence: CASSDPGPEETQYF. CDR3 sequence (DNA): TGCGCCAGCAGTGATCCTGGCCCAGAAGAGACCCAGTACTTC.

This clone was found a few times. The rearrangement links TRBV27 to TRBJ2-1; D is perhaps TRBD2 (6 bases). The V end was cut by 6 bases, the J end by 6 bases, with 15 bases between. Germline CDR1 is MNHEY and CDR2 is SMNVEV (reference sequence). CDR3 size: 14 residues. Here the CDR3 reads CASSPRDWANEQFF. CDR3 DNA: TGTGCCAGCAGCCCCAGGGACTGGGCCAATGAGCAGTTCTTC.

This rearrangement joins TRBV19 to TRBJ1-5, with 8 bases that match TRBD1. Germline CDR1 and CDR2: LNHDA and SQIVND (reference sequence). CDR3 length: 15 residues. V gave up 7 bases and J gave up 4 bases; unmatched junction bases: 9. CDR3 nucleotide sequence: TGTGCCAGTACCCCCGGACAGGGCCTAAATCAGCCCCAGCATTTT. Its translation: CASTPGQGLNQPQHF.

V usage is TRBV11-2 and J usage is TRBJ2-6; weak D call: TRBD1 (6 bases). V was trimmed by 5 bases and J by 0 bases, leaving 17 bases between them. Germline V gene lookup returns CDR1 SGHAT and CDR2 FQNNGV. The CDR3 is made up of 18 amino acids. CDR3: CASSPPGHLNSGANVLTF. As DNA, the CDR3 is TGTGCCAGCAGCCCACCGGGACACCTAAACTCTGGGGCCAACGTCCTGACTTTC. The full variable domain, in which reference TRBV11-2 and TRBJ2-6 provide the parts outside the CDR3, is EAGVAQSPRYKIIEKRQSVAFWCNPISGHATLYWYQQILGQGPKLLIQFQNNGVVDDSQLPKDRFSAERLKGVDSTLKIQPAKLEDSAVYLCASSPPGHLNSGANVLTFGAGSRLTVL.

The rearrangement links TRBV19 to TRBJ2-7; 11 bases agree with TRBD1. J lost 5 bases, V lost 8 bases, and 8 bases had no gene match. Looked up from germline, CDR1 is LNHDA and CDR2 is SQIVND (reference sequence). The CDR3 extends over 14 amino acids. This chain's CDR3 is CASATTGQGDEQYF. The CDR3 nucleotides read TGTGCCAGTGCTACTACGGGACAGGGGGACGAGCAGTACTTC.